This T cell receptor (beta chain) derives from a study of CD8 T cells in Susac syndrome. High-throughput TCR beta sequencing covered peripheral CD8+ and CD4+ T cells. With random hexamers, reverse transcription was performed on about 0.45 to 1 ug of RNA. TCRdb passed the immunoSEQ multiplex PCR reads through MiXCR, listing each CDR3 protein once. The table includes 160,000 or so distinct CDR3 sequences, around 90% detected once. V lost 4 bases and J 10 bases, leaving 16 bases between the germline ends. This CDR3 spans 14 amino acids. Germline V lookup: CDR1 SNHLY, CDR2 FYNNEI. The chain links TRBV2 to TRBJ1-4; D is perhaps TRBD1 (5 bases). This clonotype originated in a human donor in good health. The specimen was CD4+ T cells from PBMCs. CDR3 nucleotide sequence: TGTGCCAGCAGTGTGCGGGGGGACGGCGGAAAACTGTTTTTT. It yields the protein CASSVRGDGGKLFF.